A selection of T cell receptor beta chains follows, all from one sample in a study of CD8 T cells in ankylosing spondylitis. TCRdb ran MiXCR on the 5' RACE reads and lists one entry per CDR3 protein. The table shows some 400,000 distinct CDR3 sequences, with 20% to 25% occurring only once. The source material was blood, either unsorted or a sorted T cell fraction (not recorded which). The source of these receptors is a male donor with ankylosing spondylitis. CDR3s include the opening cysteine and the closing phenylalanine or tryptophan. D genes are given only for firm matches. The listing skips clone size in some rows; elsewhere it reads once, few, many or a size class.

. TRBJ2-7 TRBV5-1 TRBD1 CASSWGQFYEQYF TGCGCCAGCAGCTGGGGACAGTTCTACGAGCAGTACTTC
few TRBJ2-2 TRBV12-3/TRBV12-4 . CASRGGAPGELFF TGTGCCAGCAGGGGAGGCGCGCCCGGGGAGCTGTTTTTT
few TRBJ2-1 TRBV7-9 . CASSLPRAGNEQFF TGTGCCAGCAGCTTACCCAGGGCAGGCAATGAGCAGTTCTTC
. TRBJ1-4 TRBV12-3/TRBV12-4 . CASSLWGGATNEKLFF TGTGCCAGCAGTTTATGGGGGGGTGCAACTAATGAAAAACTGTTTTTT
. TRBJ1-1 TRBV7-2 . CASRLRPGTRNTEAFF TGTGCCAGCAGACTACGTCCGGGGACAAGGAACACTGAAGCTTTCTTT
few TRBJ2-3 TRBV20-1 TRBD2 CSAGPSLAATDTQYF TGCAGTGCTGGACCCTCCCTAGCGGCCACAGATACGCAGTATTTT
. TRBJ2-7 TRBV12-3/TRBV12-4 . CASSLDSASYEQYF TGTGCCAGCAGTTTAGACTCAGCATCCTACGAGCAGTACTTC
. TRBJ1-4 TRBV30 TRBD1 CACRRGQGNEKLFF TGTGCCTGCCGCCGAGGACAGGGGAACGAAAAACTGTTTTTT
few TRBJ2-7 TRBV27 . CASTRREWPYEQYF TGTGCCAGCACGCGTCGGGAATGGCCCTACGAGCAGTACTTC
few TRBJ2-7 TRBV5-1 TRBD1 CASSRGQVSYEQYF TGCGCCAGCAGCCGGGGACAGGTCTCCTACGAGCAGTACTTC
. TRBJ2-1 TRBV5-1 TRBD1 CASTLEPGQGPYNEQFF TGCGCCAGCACCTTAGAACCGGGACAGGGGCCCTACAATGAGCAGTTCTTC
. TRBJ2-3 TRBV11-2 . CASSSRTTDTQYF TGTGCCAGCAGTTCCAGAACCACAGATACGCAGTATTTT
. TRBJ2-1 TRBV20-1 . CSAEGLPLNEQFF TGCAGTGCGGAGGGACTTCCCCTCAATGAGCAGTTCTTC
many TRBJ2-3 TRBV30 TRBD2 CAWNRRLAGVVDTQYF TGTGCCTGGAACCGCAGACTAGCGGGAGTAGTAGATACGCAGTATTTT
many TRBJ1-1 TRBV9 TRBD1 CASSVTGGGNTEAFF TGTGCCAGCAGCGTAACAGGGGGCGGGAACACTGAAGCTTTCTTT
. TRBJ2-3 TRBV20-1 TRBD2 CSVASGGPTDTQYF TGCAGTGTAGCCAGCGGGGGTCCCACAGATACGCAGTATTTT